The 21 T cell receptor beta chains in this list originate from one sample, sequenced in a study of T-cell memory formation after mild COVID-19 (dated by TCRdb to about 2021). Libraries came from 5' RACE. Sequencing was carried out with an Illumina NovaSeq 6000. TCRdb ran its own pipeline on the public reads, namely fastp trimming at Q25 and MiXCR clone calling, and kept in-frame beta chains. When rows share a CDR3 protein, they turn into one entry using the most common DNA and genes. The sample includes approximately 230,000 distinct CDR3 sequences, with around 17% observed a single time. The ten largest make up 3.5% of the sample. Sequencing was carried out using PBMCs or a T cell subset sorted from them (not recorded which). Receptors originate from a man aged 18-30 years who had mild COVID-19 (a few samples of this study predate the infection). The sample titles of this study are shuffled in the database, so cell type and time point are left out; the donor was told from shared clones.

This clonotype occurred a few times. The chain couples TRBV20-1 to TRBJ2-3; D is uncertain. V gave up 2 bases and J gave up 5 bases, with 5 bases separating them. The CDR3 is 11 residues long. Germline V lookup: CDR1 DFQATT, CDR2 SNEGSKA (reference sequence). The CDR3 sequence is CSARMRDTQYF. The CDR3 coding sequence is TGCAGTGCTAGAATGCGAGATACGCAGTATTTT.

This chain links TRBV20-1 with TRBJ2-7, with TRBD1 matching 7 bases. The germline CDR1 and CDR2 sequences are DFQATT and SNEGSKA (reference sequence). The V gene end was trimmed by 1 base and the J gene end by 0 bases; junction bases not matched to a gene: 3. The CDR3 sequence is 14 residues long. The CDR3 spells CSARGGTVSYEQYF. CDR3 DNA: TGCAGTGCTAGAGGGGGGACAGTCTCCTACGAGCAGTACTTC.

This clonotype was seen a few times. The chain recombines TRBV18 with TRBJ1-1, with D perhaps matching TRBD1 (6 bases). The CDR3 is 15 residues long. Germline V gene lookup returns CDR1 KGHSH and CDR2 LQKENI. The V end lost 1 base, the J end lost 1 base, and 10 bases lay between the germline ends. The CDR3 sequence: CASSPLKTGNTEAFF. The DNA for the CDR3 is TGTGCCAGCTCACCACTAAAGACAGGGAACACTGAAGCTTTCTTT.

The V call is TRBV7-9, the J call TRBJ2-7; 8 bases match TRBD1. CDR1 is SEHNR and CDR2 is FQNEAQ in the germline V gene (reference sequence). The V segment lost 4 bases and the J segment 3 bases; nucleotides outside the gene matches: 2. The CDR3 loop spans 13 amino acids. The CDR3 loop reads CASSYDRGYEQYF. CDR3 coding DNA: TGTGCCAGCAGCTACGACAGGGGCTACGAGCAGTACTTC.

In this sample, this clonotype turned up a few times. This chain joins TRBV12-3 or TRBV12-4 and TRBJ1-1, with a weak D call TRBD1 (5 bases). This CDR3 is built from 13 residues. Between the trimmed V and J ends, which lost 5 bases and 0 bases, there was a span of 7 bases. The CDR3 loop reads CASSQQVNTEAFF. CDR3 bases: TGTGCCAGCAGTCAACAGGTGAACACTGAAGCTTTCTTT.

This chain uses TRBV5-1 with TRBJ2-3, with no clear D. The CDR3 is made up of 14 amino acids. Germline CDR1 SGHRS, CDR2 YFSETQ. V was clipped by 0 bases and J by 1 base, with 6 bases between them. CDR3 loop: CASSLAAGTDTQYF. The CDR3 DNA reads TGCGCCAGCAGCTTGGCGGCAGGCACAGATACGCAGTATTTT. Based on the CDR3 plus reference TRBV5-1 and TRBJ2-3, the full variable domain is KAGVTQTPRYLIKTRGQQVTLSCSPISGHRSVSWYQQTPGQGLQFLFEYFSETQRNKGNFPGRFSGRQFSNSRSEMNVSTLELGDSALYLCASSLAAGTDTQYFGPGTRLTVL.

In its sample, this clonotype was seen many times. The rearrangement joins TRBV11-2 to TRBJ2-5, with D tentatively TRBD2 (7 bases). The V gene lost 3 bases and the J gene lost 4 bases, with 15 bases spanning the gap. The CDR3 has 15 residues. Per the germline V gene, CDR1 is SGHAT and CDR2 is FQNNGV. The CDR3 nucleotides are TGTGCCAGCAGCTTGGACAGCGGGGTTTCAGAGACCCAGTACTTC. It specifies CASSLDSGVSETQYF.

There are a few counts of this clonotype. This chain links TRBV20-1 with TRBJ1-1; 10 positions match TRBD1. The CDR3 is 16 residues long. J gave up 5 bases and V 0 bases, and 9 bases lay outside the gene matches. Germline CDR1 is DFQATT and CDR2 is SNEGSKA (reference sequence). The DNA for the CDR3 is TGCAGTGCTAGAGATCGAACTTGGACAGGGGGTACTGAAGCTTTCTTT. It yields the protein CSARDRTWTGGTEAFF.

The chain links TRBV7-3 to TRBJ2-1, with TRBD1 matching 7 bases. J gave up 6 bases and V 11 bases, and 7 bases lay outside the gene matches. This CDR3 comprises 12 residues. CDR1 is SGHTA and CDR2 is FQGTGA in the germline V gene. The CDR3 here is CAGHGQVNEQFF. The CDR3 region has the DNA TGTGCCGGCCATGGACAGGTCAATGAGCAGTTCTTC.

This clonotype was counted between two and nine times. CDR3 nucleotide sequence: TGTGCCAGCAGCCCAGAGGGTTGGCGGGGGAGGGAGACGCAGTATTTT. Its protein product is CASSPEGWRGRETQYF. The genes are TRBV7-2 and TRBJ2-3, with 7 bases lining up with TRBD2. This CDR3 spans 16 amino acids. J lost 9 bases, V lost 5 bases, and 17 bases had no gene match. Looked up from germline, CDR1 is SGHTA and CDR2 is FQGNSA.

This clonotype was seen a few times. The rearrangement joins TRBV6-5 to TRBJ1-3; no reliable D call. Germline-derived CDR1 and CDR2 are MNHEY and SVGAGI. Trimming stripped 6 bases from V and 1 base from J, with 7 bases between. The CDR3 spans 13 residues. CDR3 residues: CASRGMSGNTIYF. The CDR3 nucleotides read TGTGCCAGCAGGGGGATGTCTGGAAACACCATATATTTT.

The chain carries TRBV5-4 and TRBJ2-3; 13 nucleotides match TRBD2. The CDR3 runs 16 residues. Trimming removed 4 bases from V and 6 bases from J; junction bases left unmatched: 8. Germline values: CDR1 SGHNT, CDR2 YYREEE (reference sequence). Here the CDR3 DNA reads TGTGCCAGCAGCCTGACTAGCGGGGGGCAACAGGATACGCAGTATTTT. Translation: CASSLTSGGQQDTQYF.

The chain links TRBV28 to TRBJ2-7, with 7 bases identical to TRBD1. The CDR3 consists of 14 residues. Germline loops: CDR1 MDHEN, CDR2 SYDVKM. After removal of 6 bases from V and 3 bases from J, the junction contained 8 bases not matched to a gene. CDR3 sequence: CASSHSDRNYEQYF. The CDR3 nucleotides are TGTGCCAGCAGCCATTCGGACAGGAACTACGAGCAGTACTTC.

The chain combines TRBV7-2 with TRBJ1-2; the D gene is possibly TRBD1 (5 bases). The germline CDR1 and CDR2 sequences are SGHTA and FQGNSA. The CDR3 is 15 amino acids. V was cut by 1 base and J by 4 bases, with 13 bases left in between. In DNA form, the CDR3 reads TGTGCCAGCAGCTTAGACGGGGGGGAAATCTATGGCTACACCTTC. Its protein is CASSLDGGEIYGYTF.

This clonotype appeared many times. This chain joins TRBV20-1 and TRBJ2-5, with D perhaps matching TRBD1 or TRBD2 (5 bases each). The CDR3 contains 12 residues. Trimming took off 4 bases at V and 5 bases at J, with 11 bases between the two ends. Germline V lookup: CDR1 DFQATT, CDR2 SNEGSKA (reference sequence). CDR3 sequence (DNA): TGCAGTGCTAAGGGACCTGGGGAGACCCAGTACTTC. Encoded protein: CSAKGPGETQYF.

The chain combines TRBV18 with TRBJ2-7; 7 bases align to TRBD1. The V gene end was trimmed by 1 base and the J gene end by 9 bases; junction bases not matched to a gene: 9. This CDR3 region has 14 residues. CDR1 is KGHSH, CDR2 LQKENI, per germline. The CDR3 protein is CASSPHRDSIWQYV. As DNA, the CDR3 is TGTGCCAGCTCACCACACCGGGACAGTATCTGGCAGTACGTC.

This clonotype was seen only a few times. The chain is built from TRBV3-1 and TRBJ1-6; no reliable D call. The germline gives CDR1 LGHDT, CDR2 YNNKEL (reference sequence). V was trimmed by 6 bases and J by 10 bases, leaving 16 bases between them. The CDR3 is 14 amino acids. The CDR3 DNA follows: TGTGCCAGCAGTCAGACTTCATCGGGGTCACCCCTCCACTTT. This codes for CASSQTSSGSPLHF.

In its sample, this clonotype was seen a few times. The V call is TRBV7-2, the J call TRBJ1-5; TRBD1 is a possible D gene (5 bases). CDR1 and CDR2 (germline): SGHTA, FQGNSA. This CDR3 contains 13 residues. Trimming removed 1 base from V and 7 bases from J, with 8 bases in between. DNA of the CDR3: TGTGCCAGCAGCTTAGTTCGGGGGCAGCCCCAGCATTTT. Its protein is CASSLVRGQPQHF.

A few counts support this clonotype. V and J are TRBV7-9 and TRBJ2-7; 7 bases agree with TRBD1. The germline CDR1 and CDR2 sequences are SEHNR and FQNEAQ (reference sequence). This CDR3 has 11 amino acids. The CDR3: CASSLMTGFVV. The CDR3 nucleotides read TGTGCCAGCAGCTTAATGACAGGGTTTGTCGTC.

The rearrangement links TRBV5-1 to TRBJ2-1, with D perhaps TRBD1 (5 bases). The germline V gene has CDR1 SGHRS and CDR2 YFSETQ. The CDR3 consists of 13 residues. V dropped 4 bases and J dropped 8 bases, with 13 bases sitting between them. The CDR3 DNA sequence: TGCGCCAGCAGCAGGGGTTTTGTCGATGAGCAGTTCTTC. Translating it yields CASSRGFVDEQFF.

This clonotype was seen only a few times. The chain has TRBV6-5 and TRBJ2-7; D not certain. Germline V lookup: CDR1 MNHEY, CDR2 SVGAGI. With 0 bases removed from V and 3 bases from J, the gap between germline ends came to 12 bases. The CDR3 loop spans 15 amino acids. The CDR3 sequence: CASSYSKYGDYEQYV. The CDR3 nucleotides read TGTGCCAGCAGTTACTCGAAGTATGGGGACTACGAGCAGTACGTC.